This TCR beta chain was observed in a study of blood T cell repertoires in COVID-19. About the study: The United States, Italy and Spain provided the acute and convalescent COVID-19 samples. From T cells, B-cell-depleted T cells, or PBMCs came the material, which was cDNA or gDNA.

The CDR3 has 14 amino acids. With 2 bases removed from V and 4 bases from J, the gap between germline ends came to 9 bases. Looked up from germline, CDR1 is MNHEY and CDR2 is SVGAGI. Methods used by the authors: Cell counts per sample came from amplifying reference gene primers. The method was immunoSEQ multiplex PCR; TCRdb's version includes in-frame clones alone and lacks a portion of them. V and J calls and clone size are copied from that table; D and trimming were computed from the DNA. The top ten clones hold roughly 14% of a sample with some 140,000 clones, more than 60% of them seen once. The receptor was isolated from a man older than 75 with acute or convalescent COVID-19. The rearrangement joins TRBV6-5 to TRBJ1-3; TRBD1 might be the D (5 bases). Sequencing was done on a sample of peripheral blood. The chain's CDR3 is CASSYAGFGNTIYF. The CDR3 DNA reads as TGTGCCAGCAGTTACGCAGGGTTCGGAAACACCATATATTTT.